This entry lists 4 T cell receptor beta chains sequenced from one sample in a study of T-cell memory formation after mild COVID-19. TCRdb processed the 5' RACE reads anew with MiXCR; each CDR3 protein has one entry. The data show about 560,000 distinct CDR3 sequences, with 15% to 20% seen just once and around 7.8% held by the top ten. Sequencing was performed on PBMCs or a T cell subset sorted from them (not recorded which). The receptor set was obtained from an adult woman who had mild COVID-19 (a few samples of this study predate the infection). Cell type and time point are not known.

The genes are TRBV5-4 and TRBJ2-3, with no clear D. Germline values: CDR1 SGHNT, CDR2 YYREEE (reference sequence). The CDR3 consists of 16 residues. The germline V and J ends were trimmed by 7 bases and 6 bases, with 24 bases remaining between them. This chain's CDR3 is CASQPRGGSPQDTQYF. The CDR3 bases are TGTGCCAGCCAGCCGCGCGGCGGCAGCCCCCAGGATACGCAGTATTTT. The variable domain in full, completed from reference TRBV5-4 and TRBJ2-3, reads ETGVTQSPTHLIKTRGQQVTLRCSSQSGHNTVSWYQQALGQGPQFIFQYYREEENGRGNFPPRFSGLQFPNYSSELNVNALELDDSALYLCASQPRGGSPQDTQYFGPGTRLTVL.

The rearrangement uses TRBV4-3 and TRBJ2-2, with a weak D call TRBD1 (7 bases). This CDR3 has 15 amino acids. Germline-derived CDR1 and CDR2 are LGHNA and YSLEER. Trimming removed 1 base at V and 7 bases at J, with 13 bases between. DNA of the CDR3: TGCGCCAGCAGCCAAGGACAGGGCGGGAACGGGGAGCTGTTTTTT. Translating it yields CASSQGQGGNGELFF.

The chain combines TRBV7-9 with TRBJ2-5; TRBD2 might be the D (7 bases). V lost 4 bases to trimming and J lost 1 base, with 22 bases between them. Looked up from germline, CDR1 is SEHNR and CDR2 is FQNEAQ (reference sequence). The CDR3 extends over 18 amino acids. CDR3 residues: CASSSPLNAGASQETQYF. The CDR3 bases are TGTGCCAGCAGCTCCCCGCTTAATGCGGGGGCCTCCCAAGAGACCCAGTACTTC.

The chain employs TRBV3-1 and TRBJ1-2; no firm D call. The CDR3 is made up of 14 amino acids. With 1 base removed from V and 5 bases from J, the gap between germline ends came to 11 bases. Looked up from germline, CDR1 is LGHDT and CDR2 is YNNKEL (reference sequence). Here the CDR3 reads CASSQGARIYGYTF. CDR3 DNA sequence: TGTGCCAGCAGCCAAGGAGCCCGAATTTATGGCTACACCTTC.